This T cell receptor beta chain was observed in a study of radiation and T cells in renal cell carcinoma. Measured with immunoSEQ multiplex PCR; TCRdb has only the in-frame clones, and not every one. The sample holds 100,000 to 150,000 clones; around 81% are singletons and the top ten take roughly 6%. Notes on this clone: Its target is unknown.

Documented time point: blood 2 weeks post-SBRT. Treatment reported: 15 Gy SBRT to primary tumor, nephrectomy 4 weeks later. After SBRT, blood was collected at 2 and 4 weeks, plus baseline. The patient's renal cell carcinoma had clear cell pathology. Study results and limitations: Pretreatment tumor biopsies were lacking, so baseline clonotypes are unknown. From baseline, blood top tumor clonotypes peaked at 2 weeks post-radiation.

The receptor was derived from a man in his fifties or sixties with renal cell carcinoma. Sequencing used blood, obtained from a patient whose treatment included radiotherapy and nephrectomy.

CDR3 protein: CASSLSKSGEAFF. In nucleotides, the CDR3 is TGTGCCAGCAGTTTATCCAAATCTGGTGAAGCTTTCTTT. The chain recombines TRBV27 with TRBJ1-1; D remains unclear. V lost 0 bases, J lost 7 bases, and 9 bases lay in between. The CDR3 runs 13 residues. CDR1 is MNHEY, CDR2 SMNVEV, per germline (reference sequence).